These 26 T cell receptor beta chains share one sample of origin, sequenced in a study of blood T cell repertoires in COVID-19. Assay used: immunoSEQ multiplex PCR; TCRdb lists only in-frame clones, some missing. The table lists just under 100,000 clones, about 86% of them singletons. Sequenced sample: peripheral blood. The receptors were sampled from a woman aged 60-70 years in a cohort sampled during active or convalescent COVID-19.

Here the CDR3 reads CASSGGLYEQYF. CDR3 nucleotides: TGTGCCAGCAGTGGGGGCCTCTACGAGCAGTACTTC. V is TRBV28 and J is TRBJ2-7; TRBD1 might be the D (6 bases). Germline V gives CDR1 MDHEN, CDR2 SYDVKM. V was shortened by 5 bases and J by 3 bases, with 8 bases between the two germline ends. The CDR3 covers 12 residues.

The chain combines TRBV5-1 with TRBJ1-3, with D possibly being TRBD1 (6 bases). CDR1 is SGHRS and CDR2 is YFSETQ in the germline V gene. The V gene lost 0 bases and the J gene lost 4 bases, with 11 bases spanning the gap. The CDR3 is 15 amino acids. CDR3 protein: CASSLGQVTGNTIYF. DNA of the CDR3: TGCGCCAGCAGCTTGGGACAGGTGACCGGAAACACCATATATTTT.

The chain couples TRBV19 to TRBJ2-6; D is possibly TRBD2 (7 bases). CDR1 and CDR2 (germline): LNHDA, SQIVND (reference sequence). The CDR3 loop spans 15 amino acids. CDR3: CAVTGGLSGANVLTF. For the CDR3, the DNA is TGTGCTGTTACGGGGGGCCTCTCTGGGGCCAACGTCCTGACTTTC.

The chain uses TRBV24-1 and TRBJ2-2, with 11 bases fitting TRBD2. Germline V gene data show CDR1 as KGHDR and CDR2 as SFDVKD. The CDR3 consists of 18 residues. The junction had 13 bases not matched to a gene; V was cut back by 4 bases and J by 7 bases. DNA for the CDR3: TGTGCCACCAGTGAGTCCCCAGTAGCGGGGGGGCGTGGCGGGGAGCTGTTTTTT. Protein sequence: CATSESPVAGGRGGELFF.

This clone occurred once. J is TRBJ1-5 and V is TRBV5-6; a weak D match, TRBD1 (5 bases). This CDR3 has 16 residues. Germline loops: CDR1 SGHDT, CDR2 YYEEEE. Between the trimmed V and J ends, which lost 4 bases and 0 bases, there was a span of 14 bases. CDR3 loop: CASSRGTTYSNQPQHF. Written as DNA, the CDR3 is TGTGCCAGCAGCCGCGGGACGACTTATAGCAATCAGCCCCAGCATTTT.

This clone was observed once. V is TRBV4-1 and J is TRBJ2-3; 13 positions match TRBD2. CDR3 length: 19 residues. V trimming: 1 base; J trimming: 3 bases; junction bases outside the gene matches: 10. Germline loops: CDR1 MGHRA, CDR2 YSYEKL. The CDR3 DNA reads TGCGCCAGCAGCCAAGCCACGGGACTAGCGGGGTCGGGGACAGATACGCAGTATTTT. Translated, it gives CASSQATGLAGSGTDTQYF.

The gene calls are TRBV9 and TRBJ1-1; a weak D match, TRBD1 (5 bases). From germline, CDR1 is SGDLS and CDR2 YYNGEE. Trimming shortened V by 4 bases and J by 3 bases, and 7 bases separated the two germline ends. The CDR3 has 12 amino acids. DNA for the CDR3: TGTGCCAGCAGCCCCAGGGACACTGAAGCTTTCTTT. It yields the protein CASSPRDTEAFF.

The J gene is TRBJ1-6, the V gene TRBV25-1, with D possibly matching TRBD1 (5 bases). CDR1 and CDR2 from the germline V gene are MGHDK and SYGVNS. V lost 5 bases to trimming and J lost 7 bases, with 15 bases between them. This CDR3 spans 15 amino acids. The CDR3 DNA follows: TGTGCCAGCAGTTCCTTCGGGGGGAGGAATTCACCCCTCCACTTT. This translates into CASSSFGGRNSPLHF.

The rearrangement joins TRBV19 to TRBJ2-5, with 14 bases matching TRBD2. J gave up 5 bases and V 4 bases, and 3 bases lay outside the gene matches. The CDR3 consists of 15 residues. Germline assignment: CDR1 LNHDA and CDR2 SQIVND (reference sequence). The CDR3 reads CASSRLAGGGETQYF. CDR3 DNA: TGTGCCAGTAGTAGACTAGCGGGAGGGGGGGAGACCCAGTACTTC.

The chain joins TRBV5-4 to TRBJ2-2; a weak D match, TRBD1 (5 bases). This CDR3 has 13 amino acids. Looked up from germline, CDR1 is SGHNT and CDR2 is YYREEE (reference sequence). V dropped 10 bases and J dropped 0 bases, with 10 bases sitting between them. CDR3 loop: CAHQGSNTGELFF. CDR3 DNA: TGTGCCCACCAGGGATCGAACACCGGGGAGCTGTTTTTT.

The rearrangement links TRBV7-8 to TRBJ1-6; the D gene is possibly TRBD1 (5 bases). V lost 5 bases and J 8 bases, leaving 19 bases between the germline ends. The CDR3 length is 16 residues. The germline V gene has CDR1 SGHVS and CDR2 FQNEAQ. The CDR3 sequence: CASSMGGRGVDSPLHF. CDR3 in DNA: TGTGCCAGCAGCATGGGTGGCCGGGGGGTGGATTCACCCCTCCACTTT.

The chain has TRBV25-1 and TRBJ2-7, with 8 positions matching TRBD1. This CDR3 spans 14 amino acids. The germline V gene encodes CDR1 MGHDK and CDR2 SYGVNS. V dropped 6 bases and J dropped 4; count of bases not matched to a gene: 8. The CDR3 DNA reads TGTGCCAGCAGGGGTTTCGGACAGGGATACGAGCAGTACTTC. This sequence encodes CASRGFGQGYEQYF.

This chain connects TRBV10-1 to TRBJ2-1; 7 bases match TRBD1. Trimming removed 1 base from V and 6 bases from J; junction bases left unmatched: 9. Germline assignment: CDR1 WNHNN and CDR2 SYGVQD (reference sequence). The CDR3 runs to 16 residues. The CDR3 sequence: CASSEFATGNINEQFF. CDR3 nucleotides: TGCGCCAGCAGTGAGTTTGCGACAGGGAACATCAATGAGCAGTTCTTC.

The genes are TRBV5-1 and TRBJ2-3; tentatively, D is TRBD2 (5 bases). Germline V lookup: CDR1 SGHRS, CDR2 YFSETQ. The CDR3 runs to 16 residues. The V end was cut by 1 base, the J end by 6 bases, with 18 bases between. The CDR3 DNA follows: TGCGCCAGCAGCTTGCTATTGGATCGGACTTCTGATACGCAGTATTTT. Translated: CASSLLLDRTSDTQYF.

The chain carries TRBV7-2 and TRBJ2-3, with 12 positions matching TRBD2. Losses at the gene ends were 5 bases for V and 4 bases for J; bases not matched to a gene: 4. The germline CDR1 and CDR2 sequences are SGHTA and FQGNSA. The CDR3 covers 15 residues. The CDR3 coding sequence is TGTGCCAGCAGCCCGGCTAGCGGGGGGGCAGATACGCAGTATTTT. Its translation is CASSPASGGADTQYF.

The CDR3, as DNA: TGTGCCAGTAGTCTAAGACAGAGCAATCAGCCCCAGCATTTT. Translation: CASSLRQSNQPQHF. V and J are TRBV19 and TRBJ1-5; a weak D match, TRBD1 (5 bases). The CDR3 extends over 14 amino acids. Trimming cost V 5 bases and J 1 base, with 9 bases left between them. Per germline, CDR1 LNHDA and CDR2 SQIVND (reference sequence).

There are a few counts of this clone. The chain uses TRBV6-1 and TRBJ2-1; 9 nucleotides line up with TRBD1. The germline V gene encodes CDR1 MNHNS and CDR2 SASEGT. The CDR3 is 15 amino acids. V dropped 2 bases and J dropped 4; count of bases not matched to a gene: 3. In DNA form, the CDR3 reads TGTGCCAGCAGTGAAACAGGGGGCGAATACAATGAGCAGTTCTTC. Its protein is CASSETGGEYNEQFF.

The chain links TRBV6-4 to TRBJ1-5; no reliable D call. The CDR3 covers 14 residues. Germline values: CDR1 MRHNA, CDR2 SNTAGT. The V gene lost 4 bases and the J gene lost 8 bases, with 15 bases spanning the gap. DNA of the CDR3: TGTGCCAGCAGTGCCCAGCCCCTACGGGAGCCCCAGCATTTT. As protein: CASSAQPLREPQHF.

This clone was picked up one time. A read error may account for a junction end that differs from germline. In nucleotides, the CDR3 is TGTGCCAGTAGTAGACCGCCGGAGACTGAAACTTTCTTT. It specifies CASSRPPETETFF. The chain links TRBV19 to TRBJ1-1; D remains ambiguous. CDR3 size: 13 residues. Looked up from germline, CDR1 is LNHDA and CDR2 is SQIVND (reference sequence).

The chain links TRBV6-5 to TRBJ2-7; D is unresolved. CDR1 MNHEY and CDR2 SVGAGI come from the germline V gene. V lost 6 bases, J lost 5 bases, and 11 bases lay in between. This CDR3 has 12 residues. The CDR3 is CASSPSPHEQYF. CDR3 sequence (DNA): TGTGCCAGCAGCCCCTCCCCCCACGAGCAGTACTTC.

The chain is built from TRBV28 and TRBJ2-7; TRBD2 agrees at 9 bases. The V and J ends lost 11 bases and 3 bases, in that order; junction bases with no gene match: 8. The CDR3 covers 13 residues. Germline V lookup: CDR1 MDHEN, CDR2 SYDVKM. CDR3 amino acids: CAPGLAPSYEQYF. The CDR3 DNA is TGTGCCCCAGGACTAGCGCCAAGCTACGAGCAGTACTTC.

The gene calls are TRBV7-9 and TRBJ2-7; 8 positions match TRBD2. The germline V gene encodes CDR1 SEHNR and CDR2 FQNEAQ (reference sequence). V lost 1 base and J lost 5; bases outside the gene matches: 13. The CDR3 totals 17 residues. This CDR3 is CASSLVKLAARIDEQYF. The CDR3 DNA is TGTGCCAGCAGCTTAGTCAAACTAGCGGCCCGGATTGACGAGCAGTACTTC.

The CDR3 protein is CASSDLTKRTYEQYF. The DNA of the CDR3 is TGTGCCAGCAGTGACCTGACAAAAAGGACCTACGAGCAGTACTTC. The chain has TRBV6-2 or TRBV6-3 and TRBJ2-7; D is undetermined. The CDR3 is 15 residues long. The germline V gene encodes CDR1 MNHEY and CDR2 SVGEGT. Trimming took off 5 bases at V and 2 bases at J, with 16 bases between the two ends.

The count of this clone is one. The V call is TRBV3-1 (or the pseudogene TRBV3-2), the J call TRBJ2-1, with 9 bases fitting TRBD2. Germline V gene lookup returns CDR1 LGHDT and CDR2 YNNKEL (reference sequence). This CDR3 is built from 15 residues. V lost 1 base and J lost 9; bases outside the gene matches: 7. The CDR3 loop is CASSQGGGRAGEQFF. The CDR3 coding sequence is TGTGCCAGCAGCCAAGGCGGCGGGAGGGCCGGTGAGCAGTTCTTC.

The gene calls are TRBV30 and TRBJ1-1; D is ambiguous. V lost 4 bases, J lost 6 bases, and 15 bases lay in between. CDR3 length: 13 residues. CDR1 is GTSNPN, CDR2 SVGIG, per germline (reference sequence). The CDR3 nucleotides read TGTGCCTGGAATAGAAAAAGGGAGGCTGAAGCTTTCTTT. This codes for CAWNRKREAEAFF.

The V gene is TRBV6-5, the J gene TRBJ1-2, with 7 bases that match TRBD1. The CDR3 is made up of 15 amino acids. V lost 3 bases and J lost 5; bases outside the gene matches: 9. Germline CDR1 is MNHEY and CDR2 is SVGAGI. The CDR3 DNA reads TGTGCCAGCAGTTATGGCCTCGGGACAGCTTATGGCTACACCTTC. This sequence encodes CASSYGLGTAYGYTF.